This TCR beta chain was sequenced during a study of sequential checkpoint blockade in melanoma. For the study at large: Each arm's sequence ended with maintenance nivolumab.

Repertoires were generated with immunoSEQ multiplex PCR, while TCRdb's copy carries only in-frame clones and drops some. The sample records about 20,000 clones, roughly four fifths being singletons. Treatment defined: randomized to nivolumab then ipilimumab (arm A) or the reverse (arm B). Live CD3+CD8+ CD19− CD56− cells were sorted from PBMCs. This clone was seen once. Trimming cost V 4 bases and J 2 bases, with 12 bases left between them. This CDR3 region has 14 residues. Germline V gives CDR1 SQVTM, CDR2 ANQGSEA. This chain links TRBV29-1 with TRBJ1-5; tentative D call: TRBD1 (5 bases). Sequenced material: CD8+ T cells sorted from blood (inferred from file names), taken from a patient given nivolumab and ipilimumab in sequence. The receptor's source is a human donor with melanoma. CDR3 sequence: CSVVTGGGNQPQHF. The CDR3 nucleotides read TGCAGCGTTGTGACGGGGGGTGGCAATCAGCCCCAGCATTTT.